The rows below give T cell receptor beta chains drawn from one sample of a study of blood T cell repertoires in COVID-19. TCRdb's table, derived via immunoSEQ multiplex PCR, lists solely in-frame clones and lacks some. Of 72,000 or so clones in the sample, around nine tenths were seen once. Sequenced material: peripheral blood. Every receptor here comes from a woman aged 55-69 years with acute or convalescent COVID-19. Each CDR3 is given with its conserved first and last residue. A D gene is named only where the DNA matches it firmly. Only some rows state a clone size, as once, few, many or a class for expanded clones.

abundance: NA
j_gene: TRBJ2-5
d_gene: TRBD2
v_gene: TRBV5-1
CDR3nt: TGCGCCAGCAGCTTGAGCGGGGCTAGCATGGAGACCCAGTACTTC
CDR3aa: CASSLSGASMETQYF

abundance: NA
j_gene: TRBJ2-1
d_gene: TRBD2
v_gene: TRBV6-5
CDR3nt: TGTGCCAGCAGTTACTCGATGGCTAGCGGGGGTTCAAGGCGGATCTTC
CDR3aa: CASSYSMASGGSRRIF

abundance: NA
j_gene: TRBJ2-3
d_gene: TRBD2
v_gene: TRBV18
CDR3nt: TGTGCCAGCTCACCATCGGGGGGGACAGATACGCAGTATTTT
CDR3aa: CASSPSGGTDTQYF

abundance: NA
j_gene: TRBJ2-1
d_gene: TRBD2
v_gene: TRBV5-4
CDR3nt: TGTGCCAGCAGCCGACGACTAGCGGGGGTGTACAATGAGCAGTTCTTC
CDR3aa: CASSRRLAGVYNEQFF

abundance: NA
j_gene: TRBJ2-3
d_gene: NA
v_gene: TRBV27
CDR3nt: TGTGCCAGCAGTTTAAACGGCAGGGTGTCAGATACGCAGTATTTT
CDR3aa: CASSLNGRVSDTQYF

abundance: NA
j_gene: TRBJ2-3
d_gene: TRBD2
v_gene: TRBV2
CDR3nt: TGTGCCAGCGGCCGATCGCGGGGGGTTGGCACAGATACGCAGTATTTT
CDR3aa: CASGRSRGVGTDTQYF

abundance: NA
j_gene: TRBJ1-1
d_gene: NA
v_gene: TRBV12-3/TRBV12-4
CDR3nt: TGTGCCAGCAGTTCCTTAATGAACACTGAAGCTTTCTTT
CDR3aa: CASSSLMNTEAFF

abundance: NA
j_gene: TRBJ1-2
d_gene: NA
v_gene: TRBV6-1
CDR3nt: TGTGCCAGCAGTGACGGGGGGGATGGCTACACCTTC
CDR3aa: CASSDGGDGYTF

abundance: NA
j_gene: TRBJ2-6
d_gene: TRBD1
v_gene: TRBV19
CDR3nt: TGTGCCAGTAGTTCTACAGGGGGCTCTGGGGCCAACGTCCTGACTTTC
CDR3aa: CASSSTGGSGANVLTF

abundance: NA
j_gene: TRBJ2-6
d_gene: NA
v_gene: TRBV10-3
CDR3nt: TGTGCCATAGGACAGCTCTCTGGGGCCAACGTCCTGACTTTC
CDR3aa: CAIGQLSGANVLTF

abundance: once
j_gene: TRBJ1-1
d_gene: NA
v_gene: TRBV6-6
CDR3nt: TGTGCCAGCAGTTACGGACAGATGAACACTGAAGCTTTCTTT
CDR3aa: CASSYGQMNTEAFF

abundance: few
j_gene: TRBJ1-1
d_gene: TRBD1
v_gene: TRBV2
CDR3nt: TGTGCCAGCAGTTGGGACAGGGGGGGAGCTTTCTTT
CDR3aa: CASSWDRGGAFF

abundance: few
j_gene: TRBJ1-1
d_gene: NA
v_gene: TRBV12-5
CDR3nt: TGTGCTAGTGGTTTGGGGGCAAGGAAGGCTGAAGCTTTCTTT
CDR3aa: CASGLGARKAEAFF

abundance: NA
j_gene: TRBJ2-7
d_gene: TRBD1
v_gene: TRBV3-1/TRBV3-2
CDR3nt: TGTGCCAGCAGCCCGGGACAGGGTCGTGAGCAGTACTTC
CDR3aa: CASSPGQGREQYF

abundance: NA
j_gene: TRBJ2-7
d_gene: TRBD1
v_gene: TRBV5-5
CDR3nt: TGTGCCAGCAGCCTTACAGGGGATGGCGAGCAGTACTTC
CDR3aa: CASSLTGDGEQYF

abundance: NA
j_gene: TRBJ1-2
d_gene: NA
v_gene: TRBV12-3/TRBV12-4
CDR3nt: TGTGCCAGCAGTTTTGCTCGGTATGGCTACACCTTC
CDR3aa: CASSFARYGYTF

abundance: NA
j_gene: TRBJ1-2
d_gene: NA
v_gene: TRBV5-5
CDR3nt: TGTGCCAGCAGCTTGACAGGGAAGGGGGACTATGGCTACACCTTC
CDR3aa: CASSLTGKGDYGYTF

abundance: NA
j_gene: TRBJ1-2
d_gene: TRBD1
v_gene: TRBV7-2
CDR3nt: TGTGCCAGCAGAGCCCGGGACAGGGGGTTTGGCTACACCTTC
CDR3aa: CASRARDRGFGYTF

abundance: once
j_gene: TRBJ2-3
d_gene: NA
v_gene: TRBV5-6
CDR3nt: TGTGCCAGCAGCTACCGGAGGGGCTACGCAACCGATACGCAGTATTTT
CDR3aa: CASSYRRGYATDTQYF

abundance: few
j_gene: TRBJ2-7
d_gene: TRBD1
v_gene: TRBV2
CDR3nt: TGTGCCAGGTCAGGGACAGGCTCCTACGAGCAGTACTTC
CDR3aa: CARSGTGSYEQYF

abundance: NA
j_gene: TRBJ1-6
d_gene: NA
v_gene: TRBV5-1
CDR3nt: TGCGCCAGCAGCTTGGTTAGGGGATCACCCCTCCACTTT
CDR3aa: CASSLVRGSPLHF

abundance: NA
j_gene: TRBJ1-6
d_gene: TRBD1
v_gene: TRBV5-1
CDR3nt: TGCGCCAGCAGCGAACCGGACAGGGGAGCAAGGAATTCACCCCTCCACTTT
CDR3aa: CASSEPDRGARNSPLHF

abundance: NA
j_gene: TRBJ1-1
d_gene: NA
v_gene: TRBV10-3
CDR3nt: TGTGCCATCAGTGAGTCCGGGGACACTGAAGCTTTCTTT
CDR3aa: CAISESGDTEAFF

abundance: NA
j_gene: TRBJ1-2
d_gene: NA
v_gene: TRBV4-1
CDR3nt: TGCGCCAGCAGCCAAGATCGGGGGTGGCGTGGCTACACCTTC
CDR3aa: CASSQDRGWRGYTF

abundance: NA
j_gene: TRBJ1-2
d_gene: NA
v_gene: TRBV2
CDR3nt: TGTGCCAGCAGTGAGGTCAGGAACAACTATGGCTACACCTTC
CDR3aa: CASSEVRNNYGYTF

abundance: NA
j_gene: TRBJ1-1
d_gene: TRBD1
v_gene: TRBV19
CDR3nt: TGTGCCAGTAGTGCCCCTGGACAGGGGAACACTGAAGCTTTCTTT
CDR3aa: CASSAPGQGNTEAFF

abundance: NA
j_gene: TRBJ1-3
d_gene: NA
v_gene: TRBV5-8
CDR3nt: TGTGCCAGCAGCTTGGCGGGGGGCGGAAACACCATATATTTT
CDR3aa: CASSLAGGGNTIYF

abundance: NA
j_gene: TRBJ1-1
d_gene: TRBD1
v_gene: TRBV11-2
CDR3nt: TGTGCCAGCAGTGTGGACAGGGATATTGAAGCTTTCTTT
CDR3aa: CASSVDRDIEAFF

abundance: NA
j_gene: TRBJ2-2
d_gene: TRBD2
v_gene: TRBV7-3
CDR3nt: TGTGCCAGCAGTTATAGCGGGGACGGGGAGCTGTTTTTT
CDR3aa: CASSYSGDGELFF

abundance: NA
j_gene: TRBJ1-3
d_gene: NA
v_gene: TRBV27
CDR3nt: TGTGCCAGCAGTTTAAGGGGTTCCGGAAACACCATATATTTT
CDR3aa: CASSLRGSGNTIYF

abundance: NA
j_gene: TRBJ2-2
d_gene: NA
v_gene: TRBV6-1
CDR3nt: TGTGCCAGCAGTGAAGTAGTGGGGGAGCTGTTTTTT
CDR3aa: CASSEVVGELFF

abundance: once
j_gene: TRBJ2-7
d_gene: NA
v_gene: TRBV10-3
CDR3nt: TGTGCCATCAGTGAGGGAGGTAGCGCCTCCCCCTACGAGCAGTACTTC
CDR3aa: CAISEGGSASPYEQYF

abundance: NA
j_gene: TRBJ2-1
d_gene: TRBD2
v_gene: TRBV5-5
CDR3nt: TGTGCCAGCAGCAAGCGCCCGGGGGGATACAATGAGCAGTTCTTC
CDR3aa: CASSKRPGGYNEQFF

abundance: NA
j_gene: TRBJ1-3
d_gene: NA
v_gene: TRBV4-2
CDR3nt: TGTGCCAGCAGCCAAGAGGTATACAGGGCCGGCTCTGGAAACACCATATATTTT
CDR3aa: CASSQEVYRAGSGNTIYF

abundance: NA
j_gene: TRBJ1-3
d_gene: TRBD1
v_gene: TRBV2
CDR3nt: TGTGCCAGCAGGGCCGGGACAGGGCCTGGAAACACCATATATTTT
CDR3aa: CASRAGTGPGNTIYF

abundance: NA
j_gene: TRBJ1-6
d_gene: TRBD1
v_gene: TRBV11-1
CDR3nt: TGTGCCAGCAGCTCGGACAGGAGTAATTCACCCCTCCACTTT
CDR3aa: CASSSDRSNSPLHF

abundance: NA
j_gene: TRBJ1-5
d_gene: TRBD1
v_gene: TRBV29-1
CDR3nt: TGCAGCGTGACCGGGACAGGGAATCAGCCCCAGCATTTT
CDR3aa: CSVTGTGNQPQHF

abundance: NA
j_gene: TRBJ2-5
d_gene: NA
v_gene: TRBV19
CDR3nt: TGTGCCAGTAGTGTCAGGGGCCAAGAGACCCAGTACTTC
CDR3aa: CASSVRGQETQYF

abundance: NA
j_gene: TRBJ2-1
d_gene: TRBD2
v_gene: TRBV24-1
CDR3nt: TGTGCCACCAGTGATTTTAGGACTAGCGGGGGGTACAATGAGCAGTTCTTC
CDR3aa: CATSDFRTSGGYNEQFF

abundance: NA
j_gene: TRBJ2-5
d_gene: NA
v_gene: TRBV3-1/TRBV3-2
CDR3nt: TGTGCCAGCAGCCAAGATCTGAGGGACCAGTACTTC
CDR3aa: CASSQDLRDQYF

abundance: NA
j_gene: TRBJ1-1
d_gene: TRBD1
v_gene: TRBV28
CDR3nt: TGTGCCAGCGGCACGACAGGGGGGAACACTGAAGCTTTCTTT
CDR3aa: CASGTTGGNTEAFF

abundance: once
j_gene: TRBJ2-1
d_gene: NA
v_gene: TRBV4-1
CDR3nt: TGCGCCAGCAGCCAAGAAATTGTTGACAGCTCCTACAATGAGCAGTTCTTC
CDR3aa: CASSQEIVDSSYNEQFF

abundance: NA
j_gene: TRBJ1-1
d_gene: NA
v_gene: TRBV12-5
CDR3nt: TGTGCTAGTGGGTCTCCCTACGCTGAAGCTTTCTTT
CDR3aa: CASGSPYAEAFF

abundance: NA
j_gene: TRBJ2-1
d_gene: TRBD2
v_gene: TRBV11-2
CDR3nt: TGTGCCAGCAGCCGGACTAGCGGGGGGGCAGATGAGCAGTTCTTC
CDR3aa: CASSRTSGGADEQFF

abundance: NA
j_gene: TRBJ1-5
d_gene: NA
v_gene: TRBV19
CDR3nt: TGTGCCAGTACTTTAGGACTTTTGGTTGGTAGCAATCAGCCCCAGCATTTT
CDR3aa: CASTLGLLVGSNQPQHF

abundance: NA
j_gene: TRBJ1-2
d_gene: NA
v_gene: TRBV6-5
CDR3nt: TGTGCCAGCAGTTACTCACGCAGTCGTGGCTACACCTTC
CDR3aa: CASSYSRSRGYTF

abundance: NA
j_gene: TRBJ1-1
d_gene: TRBD1
v_gene: TRBV5-1
CDR3nt: TGCGCCAGCAGCTTGGCGGCAGGGGGCGAGGCTTTCTTT
CDR3aa: CASSLAAGGEAFF

abundance: NA
j_gene: TRBJ1-6
d_gene: NA
v_gene: TRBV7-3
CDR3nt: TGTGCCAGCAGGTCAACAGGGTCTCTGTCACCCCTCCACTTT
CDR3aa: CASRSTGSLSPLHF

abundance: NA
j_gene: TRBJ1-1
d_gene: TRBD1
v_gene: TRBV2
CDR3nt: TGTGCCAGCAGTGGTCCGGGACAGGGGGTAGGGGTGAACACTGAAGCTTTCTTT
CDR3aa: CASSGPGQGVGVNTEAFF

abundance: NA
j_gene: TRBJ2-3
d_gene: TRBD2
v_gene: TRBV9
CDR3nt: TGTGCCAGCAGCGTGTCCATAAGCGGGGGCTACGATACGCAGTATTTT
CDR3aa: CASSVSISGGYDTQYF

abundance: NA
j_gene: TRBJ1-2
d_gene: TRBD1
v_gene: TRBV6-6
CDR3nt: TGTGCCAGCAGCTATACGGGACAGAACTATGGCTACACCTTC
CDR3aa: CASSYTGQNYGYTF

abundance: NA
j_gene: TRBJ1-2
d_gene: NA
v_gene: TRBV30
CDR3nt: TGTGCCTGGAGTATAGGGGAGGGCGGCTACACCTTC
CDR3aa: CAWSIGEGGYTF

abundance: NA
j_gene: TRBJ1-2
d_gene: NA
v_gene: TRBV7-3
CDR3nt: TGTGCCAGGACGGACAGCCTTGAATACTATGGCTACACCTTC
CDR3aa: CARTDSLEYYGYTF

abundance: NA
j_gene: TRBJ1-2
d_gene: TRBD1
v_gene: TRBV7-8
CDR3nt: TGTGCCAGCAGCGTTGCAGGGGGCAGATACACCTTC
CDR3aa: CASSVAGGRYTF

abundance: NA
j_gene: TRBJ2-2
d_gene: TRBD2
v_gene: TRBV7-8
CDR3nt: TGTGCCAGCAGCTTAGGGAGTTTCGGGGGGGCCATCGGGGAGCTGTTTTTT
CDR3aa: CASSLGSFGGAIGELFF

abundance: NA
j_gene: TRBJ2-1
d_gene: NA
v_gene: TRBV6-5
CDR3nt: TGTGCCAGCAGCAGACAGGGGAGGGCCTACAATGAGCAGTTCTTC
CDR3aa: CASSRQGRAYNEQFF

abundance: NA
j_gene: TRBJ1-1
d_gene: NA
v_gene: TRBV20-1
CDR3nt: TGCAGTGCTAGTGAGGGCTGGGCTACTGAAGCTTTCTTT
CDR3aa: CSASEGWATEAFF

abundance: NA
j_gene: TRBJ2-2
d_gene: TRBD2
v_gene: TRBV14
CDR3nt: TGTGCCAGCAGCCCGGGACTAGCGGGGGGATTCCCCGGGGAGCTGTTTTTT
CDR3aa: CASSPGLAGGFPGELFF

abundance: NA
j_gene: TRBJ2-1
d_gene: TRBD2
v_gene: TRBV15
CDR3nt: TGTGCCACCAGCAGAGTCGCCCCGGGGGGAGTAAATGAGCAGTTCTTC
CDR3aa: CATSRVAPGGVNEQFF

abundance: once
j_gene: TRBJ2-1
d_gene: NA
v_gene: TRBV5-1
CDR3nt: TGCGCCAGCAGGTTGGAATTTGGTAGCGGAATCAATGAGCAGTTCTTC
CDR3aa: CASRLEFGSGINEQFF